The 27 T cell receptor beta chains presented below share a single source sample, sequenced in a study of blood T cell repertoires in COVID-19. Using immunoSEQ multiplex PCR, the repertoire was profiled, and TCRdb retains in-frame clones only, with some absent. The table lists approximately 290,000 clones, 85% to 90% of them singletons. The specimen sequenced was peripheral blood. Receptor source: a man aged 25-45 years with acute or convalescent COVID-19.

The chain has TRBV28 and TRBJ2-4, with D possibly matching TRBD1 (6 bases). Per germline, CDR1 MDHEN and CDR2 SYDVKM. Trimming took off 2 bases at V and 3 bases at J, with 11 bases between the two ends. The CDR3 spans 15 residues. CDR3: CASSLIGGGKNIQYF. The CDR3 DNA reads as TGTGCCAGCAGTTTAATTGGGGGCGGCAAAAACATTCAGTACTTC.

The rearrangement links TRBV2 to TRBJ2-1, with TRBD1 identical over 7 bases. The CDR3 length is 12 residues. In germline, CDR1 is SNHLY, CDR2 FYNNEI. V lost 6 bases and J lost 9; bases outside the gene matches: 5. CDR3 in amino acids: CASSPTGVEQFF. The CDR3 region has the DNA TGTGCCAGCAGCCCAACAGGGGTTGAGCAGTTCTTC.

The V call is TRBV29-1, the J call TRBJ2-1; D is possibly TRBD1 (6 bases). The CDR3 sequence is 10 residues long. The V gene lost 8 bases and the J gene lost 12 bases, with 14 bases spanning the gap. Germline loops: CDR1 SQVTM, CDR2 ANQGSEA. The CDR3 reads CSIHRGGQFF. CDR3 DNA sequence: TGCAGCATCCACAGAGGGGGGCAGTTCTTC.

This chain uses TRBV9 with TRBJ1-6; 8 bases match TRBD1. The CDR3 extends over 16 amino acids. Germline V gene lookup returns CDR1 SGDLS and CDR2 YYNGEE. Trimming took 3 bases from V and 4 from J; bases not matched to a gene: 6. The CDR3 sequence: CASSADRGGYNSPLHF. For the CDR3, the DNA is TGTGCCAGCAGCGCCGACAGGGGCGGGTATAATTCACCCCTCCACTTT.

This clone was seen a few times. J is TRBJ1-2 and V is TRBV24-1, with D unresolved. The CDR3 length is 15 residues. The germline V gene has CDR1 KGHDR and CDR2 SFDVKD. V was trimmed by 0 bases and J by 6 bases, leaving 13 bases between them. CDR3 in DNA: TGTGCCACCAGTGATTTGCAGGTCAGCCAAGATGGCTACACCTTC. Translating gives CATSDLQVSQDGYTF.

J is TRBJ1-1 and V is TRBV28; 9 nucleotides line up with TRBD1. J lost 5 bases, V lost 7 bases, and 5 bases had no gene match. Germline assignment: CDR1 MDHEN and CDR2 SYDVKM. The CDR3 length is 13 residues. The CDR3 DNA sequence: TGTGCCAGCAAAACAGGGGGCCGAACTGAAGCTTTCTTT. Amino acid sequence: CASKTGGRTEAFF. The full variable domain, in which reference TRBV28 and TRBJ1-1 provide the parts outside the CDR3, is DVKVTQSSRYLVKRTGEKVFLECVQDMDHENMFWYRQDPGLGLRLIYFSYDVKMKEKGDIPEGYSVSREKKERFSLILESASTNQTSMYLCASKTGGRTEAFFGQGTRLTVV.

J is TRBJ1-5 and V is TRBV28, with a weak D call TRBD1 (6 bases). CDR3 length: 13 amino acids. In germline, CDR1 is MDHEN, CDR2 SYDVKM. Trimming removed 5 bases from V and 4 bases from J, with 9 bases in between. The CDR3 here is CASSRQANQPQHF. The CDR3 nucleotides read TGTGCCAGCAGTAGACAGGCTAATCAGCCCCAGCATTTT.

The CDR3 sequence is CASSFMGRDYEQYF. CDR3 in DNA: TGTGCCAGCAGCTTTATGGGCAGGGACTACGAGCAGTACTTC. The chain recombines TRBV7-3 with TRBJ2-7, with a possible D match to TRBD1 (5 bases). The CDR3 length is 14 residues. The V end lost 3 bases, the J end lost 3 bases, and 12 bases lay between the germline ends. Germline assignment: CDR1 SGHTA and CDR2 FQGTGA.

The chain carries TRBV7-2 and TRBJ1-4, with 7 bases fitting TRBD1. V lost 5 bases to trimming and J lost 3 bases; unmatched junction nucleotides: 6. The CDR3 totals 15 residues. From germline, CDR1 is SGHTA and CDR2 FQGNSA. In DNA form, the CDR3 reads TGTGCCAGCAGCCGTGGGACAGTGGCTAATGAAAAACTGTTTTTT. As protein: CASSRGTVANEKLFF.

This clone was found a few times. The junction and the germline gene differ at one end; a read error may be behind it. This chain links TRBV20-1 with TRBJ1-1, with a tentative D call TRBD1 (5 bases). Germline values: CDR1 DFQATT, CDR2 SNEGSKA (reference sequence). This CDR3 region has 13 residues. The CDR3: CSASYGGNAEAFF. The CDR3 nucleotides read TGCAGTGCTAGTTACGGGGGGAACGCTGAAGCTTTCTTT.

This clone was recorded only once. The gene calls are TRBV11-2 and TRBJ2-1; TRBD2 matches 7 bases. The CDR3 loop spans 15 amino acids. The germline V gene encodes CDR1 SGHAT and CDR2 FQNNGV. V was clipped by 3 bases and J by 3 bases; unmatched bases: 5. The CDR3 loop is CASSFGTGGYNEQFF. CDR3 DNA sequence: TGTGCCAGCAGCTTTGGGACGGGAGGCTACAATGAGCAGTTCTTC. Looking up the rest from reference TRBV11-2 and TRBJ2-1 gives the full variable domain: EAGVAQSPRYKIIEKRQSVAFWCNPISGHATLYWYQQILGQGPKLLIQFQNNGVVDDSQLPKDRFSAERLKGVDSTLKIQPAKLEDSAVYLCASSFGTGGYNEQFFGPGTRLTVL.

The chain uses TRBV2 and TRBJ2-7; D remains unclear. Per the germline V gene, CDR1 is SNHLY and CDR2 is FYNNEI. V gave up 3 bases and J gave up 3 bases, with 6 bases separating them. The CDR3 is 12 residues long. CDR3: CASSDLFYEQYF. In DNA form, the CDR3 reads TGTGCCAGCAGTGATCTTTTCTACGAGCAGTACTTC.

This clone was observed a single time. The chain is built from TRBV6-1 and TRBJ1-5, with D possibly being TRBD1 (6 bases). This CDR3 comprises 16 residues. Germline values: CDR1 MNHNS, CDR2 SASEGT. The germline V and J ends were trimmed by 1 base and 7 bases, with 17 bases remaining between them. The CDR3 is CASSEVTSKQGQPQHF. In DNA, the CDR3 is TGTGCCAGCAGTGAAGTCACGTCGAAACAGGGACAGCCCCAGCATTTT.

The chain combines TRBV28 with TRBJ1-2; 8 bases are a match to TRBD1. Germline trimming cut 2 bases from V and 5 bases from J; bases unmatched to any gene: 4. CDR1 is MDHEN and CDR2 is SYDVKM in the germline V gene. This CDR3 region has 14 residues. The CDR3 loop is CASSLPGTGYGYTF. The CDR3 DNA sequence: TGTGCCAGCAGTTTACCTGGGACAGGTTATGGCTACACCTTC.

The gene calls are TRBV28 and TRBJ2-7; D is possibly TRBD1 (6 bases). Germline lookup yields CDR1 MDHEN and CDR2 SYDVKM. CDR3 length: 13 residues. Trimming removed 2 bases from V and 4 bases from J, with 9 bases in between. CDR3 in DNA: TGTGCCAGCAGTTTAGGGGGCGTATACGAGCAGTACTTC. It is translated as CASSLGGVYEQYF.

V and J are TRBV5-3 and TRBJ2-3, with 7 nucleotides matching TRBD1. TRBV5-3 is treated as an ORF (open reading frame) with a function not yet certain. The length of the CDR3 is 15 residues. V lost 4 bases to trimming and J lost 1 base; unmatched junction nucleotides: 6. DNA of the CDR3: TGTGCCAGAAGCGACAGGGCCATTCGCACAGATACGCAGTATTTT. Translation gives CARSDRAIRTDTQYF.

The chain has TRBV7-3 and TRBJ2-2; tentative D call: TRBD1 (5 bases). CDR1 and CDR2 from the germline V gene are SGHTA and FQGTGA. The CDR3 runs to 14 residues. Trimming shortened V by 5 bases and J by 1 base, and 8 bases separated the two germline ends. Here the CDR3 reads CASSIQGNTGELFF. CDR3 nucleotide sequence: TGTGCCAGCAGCATTCAGGGGAACACCGGGGAGCTGTTTTTT.

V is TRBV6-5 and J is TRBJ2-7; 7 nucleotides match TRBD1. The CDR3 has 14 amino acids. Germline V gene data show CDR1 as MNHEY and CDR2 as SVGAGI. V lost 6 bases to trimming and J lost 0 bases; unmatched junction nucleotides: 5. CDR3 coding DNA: TGTGCCAGCAGCGCGACAGGGCACTCCTACGAGCAGTACTTC. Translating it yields CASSATGHSYEQYF.

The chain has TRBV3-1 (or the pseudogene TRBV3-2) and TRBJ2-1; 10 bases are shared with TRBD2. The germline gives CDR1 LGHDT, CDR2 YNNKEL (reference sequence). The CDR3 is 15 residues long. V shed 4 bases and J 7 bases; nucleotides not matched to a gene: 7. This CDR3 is CASSPWQRGGNEQFF. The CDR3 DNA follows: TGTGCCAGCAGCCCCTGGCAGCGGGGGGGGAATGAGCAGTTCTTC.

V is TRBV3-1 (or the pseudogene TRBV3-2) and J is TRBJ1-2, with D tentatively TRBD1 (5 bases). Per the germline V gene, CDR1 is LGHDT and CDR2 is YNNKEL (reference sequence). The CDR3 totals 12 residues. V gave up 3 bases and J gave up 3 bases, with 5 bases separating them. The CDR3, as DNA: TGTGCCAGCAGCCAGACAGACTATGGCTACACCTTC. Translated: CASSQTDYGYTF.

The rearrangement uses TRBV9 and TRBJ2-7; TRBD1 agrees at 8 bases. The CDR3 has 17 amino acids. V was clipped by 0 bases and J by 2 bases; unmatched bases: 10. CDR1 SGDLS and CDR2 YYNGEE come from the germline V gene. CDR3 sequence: CASSVDPQGATTYEQYF. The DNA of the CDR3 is TGTGCCAGCAGCGTAGATCCCCAGGGGGCGACCACCTACGAGCAGTACTTC.

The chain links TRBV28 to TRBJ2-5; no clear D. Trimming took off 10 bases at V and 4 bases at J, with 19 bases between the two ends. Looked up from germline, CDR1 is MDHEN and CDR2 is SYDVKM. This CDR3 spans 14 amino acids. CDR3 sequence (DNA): TGTGCCACCACCATCGGCGGAAGAGGAGAGACCCAGTACTTC. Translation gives CATTIGGRGETQYF.

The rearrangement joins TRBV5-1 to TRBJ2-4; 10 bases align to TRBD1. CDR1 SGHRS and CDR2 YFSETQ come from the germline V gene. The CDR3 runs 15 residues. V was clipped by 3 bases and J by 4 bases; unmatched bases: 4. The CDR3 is CASSWRTGGKNIQYF. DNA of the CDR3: TGCGCCAGCAGCTGGAGGACAGGGGGAAAAAACATTCAGTACTTC. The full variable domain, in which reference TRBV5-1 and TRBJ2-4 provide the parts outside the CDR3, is KAGVTQTPRYLIKTRGQQVTLSCSPISGHRSVSWYQQTPGQGLQFLFEYFSETQRNKGNFPGRFSGRQFSNSRSEMNVSTLELGDSALYLCASSWRTGGKNIQYFGAGTRLSVL.

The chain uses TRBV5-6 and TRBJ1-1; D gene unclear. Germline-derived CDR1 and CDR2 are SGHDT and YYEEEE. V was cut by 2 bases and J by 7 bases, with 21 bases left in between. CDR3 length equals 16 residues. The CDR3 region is CASSFFLPRRRGEAFF. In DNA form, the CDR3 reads TGTGCCAGCAGCTTCTTTCTCCCACGCCGACGGGGTGAAGCTTTCTTT. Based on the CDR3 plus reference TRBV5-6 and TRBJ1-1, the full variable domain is DAGVTQSPTHLIKTRGQQVTLRCSPKSGHDTVSWYQQALGQGPQFIFQYYEEEERQRGNFPDRFSGHQFPNYSSELNVNALLLGDSALYLCASSFFLPRRRGEAFFGQGTRLTVV.

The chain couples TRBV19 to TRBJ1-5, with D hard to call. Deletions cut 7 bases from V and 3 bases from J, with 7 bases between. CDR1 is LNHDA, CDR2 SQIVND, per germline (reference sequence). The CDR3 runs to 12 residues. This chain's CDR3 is CASNHYNQPQHF. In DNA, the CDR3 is TGTGCCAGTAACCACTACAATCAGCCCCAGCATTTT.

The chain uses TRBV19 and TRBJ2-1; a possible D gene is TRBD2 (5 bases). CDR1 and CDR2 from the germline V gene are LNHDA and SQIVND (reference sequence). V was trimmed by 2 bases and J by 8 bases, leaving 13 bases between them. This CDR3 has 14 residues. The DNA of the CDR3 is TGTGCCAGTAGTATATTGCCTAGCATCGATGAGCAGTTCTTC. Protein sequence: CASSILPSIDEQFF. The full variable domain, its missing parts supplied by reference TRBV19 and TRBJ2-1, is DGGITQSPKYLFRKEGQNVTLSCEQNLNHDAMYWYRQDPGQGLRLIYYSQIVNDFQKGDIAEGYSVSREKKESFPLTVTSAQKNPTAFYLCASSILPSIDEQFFGPGTRLTVL.

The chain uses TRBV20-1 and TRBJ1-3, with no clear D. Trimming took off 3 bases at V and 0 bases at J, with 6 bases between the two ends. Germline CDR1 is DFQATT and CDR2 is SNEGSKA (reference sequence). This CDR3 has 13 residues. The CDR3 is CSASRGSGNTIYF. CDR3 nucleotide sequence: TGCAGTGCTAGTCGGGGCTCTGGAAACACCATATATTTT.